Listed below are T cell receptor beta chains from one sample, sequenced in a study of tumor-infiltrating lymphocytes in primary liver carcinoma. A single record per CDR3 protein comes from TCRdb applying MiXCR to the multiplex PCR reads. The repertoire holds hundreds of thousands of distinct CDR3 sequences, with approximately 58% as singletons. The sequenced sample consisted of peripheral blood. Every receptor here comes from a woman in her 30s with primary liver carcinoma and hepatitis B virus infection. CDR3s include the opening cysteine and the closing phenylalanine or tryptophan.

V: TRBV29-1; CDR3: CSAAFKGNTEELFF
V: TRBV29-1; CDR3: CSVEGPYDYNEQFF
V: TRBV14; CDR3: CASSERTGTGNEKLFF
V: TRBV20-1; CDR3: CSARDPGQPFPTNEKLFF
V: TRBV28; CDR3: CASSSPGSRGYGKLFF
V: TRBV12-3/TRBV12-4; CDR3: CASSLGSRSEAFF
V: TRBV4-1; CDR3: CASSQWSISRDRSRSPLHF
V: TRBV6-2/TRBV6-3; CDR3: CTSHGVAGTDTQYF
V: TRBV11-2; CDR3: CTSSLGPDTQHF
V: TRBV11-2; CDR3: CASKRTSGSFLAAGELFF
V: TRBV12-3/TRBV12-4; CDR3: CASSLYWSLNTEAFF
V: TRBV12-3/TRBV12-4; CDR3: CASSFRGGQRNNEQFF
V: TRBV6-1; CDR3: CASNGEIRWSYGYTF
V: TRBV4-1; CDR3: CASSQEQGHFPPNYGYTF
V: TRBV13; CDR3: CASSRGQRTSTDTQCF
V: TRBV5-1; CDR3: CASSAYRVETQYF
V: TRBV5-6; CDR3: CASTPSGAVFSSYEQYF
V: TRBV5-6; CDR3: CASNEGSGNTIYF
V: TRBV6-1; CDR3: CASSAGDGADTQYF
V: TRBV11-2; CDR3: CTSSTTDTGELFF
V: TRBV5-1; CDR3: CASSLWAGGNQPQHF
V: TRBV7-8; CDR3: CTSSLLAGGYNEQFF
V: TRBV29-1; CDR3: CSVSWGVVTSTDTQYF
V: TRBV25-1; CDR3: CASSDQAGNEQFF
V: TRBV11-2; CDR3: CASSLGLTSEKLFF
V: TRBV4-1; CDR3: CASSQELAGRADTQYF
V: TRBV21-1; CDR3: CASSSRDREGIANQHQHF
V: TRBV11-3; CDR3: CTSSLSGSGYEQYF
V: TRBV6-1; CDR3: CASSSTEFKF
V: TRBV5-4; CDR3: CASSLEGRETQYF
V: TRBV29-1; CDR3: CSTRDLNTEAFF
V: TRBV14; CDR3: CASSRRSYGYTF
V: TRBV5-6; CDR3: CASSLKRGGTQYF
V: TRBV19; CDR3: CASSIAGLYEQYF
V: TRBV12-3/TRBV12-4; CDR3: CASSSNNVYGYTF
V: TRBV28; CDR3: CASRKQGRYEQYF
V: TRBV6-1; CDR3: CASSGTVPPYEQYF
V: TRBV29-1; CDR3: CSVIDGDSYERYF
V: TRBV6-6; CDR3: CASSLTQNTEAFF
V: TRBV12-3/TRBV12-4; CDR3: CASSLQGRGVGQYF
V: TRBV6-6; CDR3: CASRYGDRDANYGYTF
V: TRBV11-2; CDR3: CASNPPRGLGAGELFF
V: TRBV28; CDR3: CASCSPLGTSSYNEQFF
V: TRBV5-6; CDR3: CASSLDTEGSKLFF
V: TRBV12-3/TRBV12-4; CDR3: CASSLPRASGRLTQYF
V: TRBV11-2; CDR3: CASNHSTGFDGETQYF
V: TRBV13; CDR3: CASSLHRVINEQFF
V: TRBV6-2/TRBV6-3; CDR3: CASNQGTAGANVPTF
V: TRBV11-2; CDR3: CASSLDPGPSGTQYF
V: TRBV12-3/TRBV12-4; CDR3: CASRTSGSGAEQFF
V: TRBV4-1; CDR3: CASSKDWTGRRRETQYF
V: TRBV2; CDR3: CASSEDGGNYEQYF
V: TRBV11-2; CDR3: CISSLRMVGGYTF
V: TRBV11-1; CDR3: CASSLTSGKNEQFF
V: TRBV7-8; CDR3: CASSPGGFGNIQYF
V: TRBV11-2; CDR3: CASSPGGESSYNEQFF
V: TRBV6-6; CDR3: CASSYPRETQYF
V: TRBV12-3/TRBV12-4; CDR3: CAGERAGLNTEAFF
V: TRBV7-9; CDR3: CASSSSGRNYNEQFF
V: TRBV14; CDR3: CASSRRDSNSPLHF